This section outlines one TCR beta chain sequence together with its context. These data originate in a study of blood T cell repertoires in COVID-19. Using immunoSEQ multiplex PCR, the repertoire was profiled, and TCRdb retains in-frame clones only, with some absent. The sample has tens of thousands of clones; roughly four fifths are singletons. CDR3 size: 14 residues. The germline CDR1 and CDR2 sequences are SGDLS and YYNGEE. The V and J ends lost 0 bases and 1 base respectively, with 7 bases between them. Material for sequencing was peripheral blood. This receptor was obtained from a human donor in a cohort sampled during active COVID-19. The chain uses TRBV9 and TRBJ2-5, with D unresolved. CDR3 nucleotides: TGTGCCAGCAGCGTAGGGCAGGTCCAAGAGACCCAGTACTTC. This translates into CASSVGQVQETQYF.